This T cell receptor (beta chain) derives from a study of cytotoxic CD8 clonotypes in ibrutinib-treated CLL. Here immunoSEQ multiplex PCR was the method, and the copy in TCRdb shows in-frame clones only, minus some. Of more than 75,000 clones listed, 77% are singletons. This clone was observed a single time. V was trimmed by 4 bases and J by 6 bases, leaving 16 bases between them. CDR1 SGHTA and CDR2 FQGNSA come from the germline V gene. The CDR3 spans 15 residues. Specimen: PBMCs, collected after 24 months of ibrutinib treatment. This receptor was obtained from a human donor with chronic lymphocytic leukemia. The chain is built from TRBV7-2 and TRBJ2-1; either TRBD1 or TRBD2 may fit D (5 bases each). CDR3 sequence reads: CASSSLLGRTNEQFF. In DNA form, the CDR3 reads TGTGCCAGCAGCTCTCTTTTGGGACGGACCAATGAGCAGTTCTTC.